Detailed here is one T cell receptor beta chain. Its antigen remains unidentified. This sample was taken from a study of cytomegalovirus exposure and HLA in healthy donors. Study in general: The 120 validation repertoires were reported in a later analysis to have been generated on the same platform as the approximately 700 first-cohort repertoires.

TCRdb keeps only in-frame clones here, not all; method: immunoSEQ multiplex PCR. The sample carries tens of thousands of clones, around 94% recorded once. The study, taken as a whole, reports: Most observed TCR sequences were rare, whereas some public TCRs were detected in many donors.

Sequenced: PBMCs. The TCR was taken from a man younger than 35 in good health and CMV-seronegative.

The CDR3 loop reads CASSITGEEDYGYTF. Here the CDR3 DNA reads TGTGCCAGCAGCATTACAGGGGAGGAAGACTATGGCTACACCTTC. The chain has TRBV7-2 and TRBJ1-2; TRBD1 aligns across 7 bases. CDR3 length: 15 amino acids. Trimming removed 5 bases from V and 3 bases from J; junction bases left unmatched: 9. The germline gives CDR1 SGHTA, CDR2 FQGNSA.